A single sample is the source of the 2 T cell receptor beta chains below, sequenced in a study of blood T cell repertoires in COVID-19 (dated by TCRdb to the early 2020s). Libraries were made using the immunoSEQ multiplex PCR assay. Drawn from immuneACCESS, this table holds only the in-frame rearrangements with V and J called that TCRdb kept. Clones are partly lost; checked studies trace under half to an unresolved V gene and leave the rest unexplained. This sample comprises some 70,000 clones, 88% of them detected only once. Approximately 40% of the sample goes to the ten largest clones. Sequencing was performed on peripheral blood. The receptors here all came from a woman aged 60-70 years with COVID-19, enrolled during active disease.

The gene calls are TRBV5-1 and TRBJ2-7, with TRBD1 identical over 7 bases. The CDR3 consists of 14 residues. Germline V gene sequence: CDR1 SGHRS, CDR2 YFSETQ. V was clipped by 2 bases and J by 3 bases; unmatched bases: 5. DNA for the CDR3: TGCGCCAGCAGCTTAAGACAGGGAAGCTACGAGCAGTACTTC. The encoded protein is CASSLRQGSYEQYF.

This chain uses TRBV30 with TRBJ2-3, with 10 bases identical to TRBD2. CDR1 is GTSNPN and CDR2 is SVGIG in the germline V gene (reference sequence). After removal of 2 bases from V and 3 bases from J, the junction contained 5 bases not matched to a gene. This CDR3 spans 15 amino acids. For the CDR3, the DNA is TGTGCCTGGAGTCTACTAGCGGGAAGTACAGATACGCAGTATTTT. Translated: CAWSLLAGSTDTQYF.